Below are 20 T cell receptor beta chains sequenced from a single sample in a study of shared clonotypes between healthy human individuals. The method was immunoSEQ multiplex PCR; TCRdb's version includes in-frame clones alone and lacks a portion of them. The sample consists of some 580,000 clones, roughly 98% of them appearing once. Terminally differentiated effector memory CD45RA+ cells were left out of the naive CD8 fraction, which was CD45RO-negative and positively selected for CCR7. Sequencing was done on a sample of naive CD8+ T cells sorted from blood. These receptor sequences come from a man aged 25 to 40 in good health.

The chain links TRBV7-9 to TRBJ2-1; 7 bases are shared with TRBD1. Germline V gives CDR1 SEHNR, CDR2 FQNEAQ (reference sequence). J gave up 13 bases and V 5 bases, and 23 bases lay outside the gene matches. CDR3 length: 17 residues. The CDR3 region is CASSHTKDRESGLDQFF. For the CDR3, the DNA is TGTGCCAGCAGCCATACAAAAGACAGGGAGTCCGGATTAGATCAGTTCTTC. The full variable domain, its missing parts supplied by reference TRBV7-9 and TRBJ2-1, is DTGVSQNPRHKITKRGQNVTFRCDPISEHNRLYWYRQTLGQGPEFLTYFQNEAQLEKSRLLSDRFSAERPKGSFSTLEIQRTEQGDSAMYLCASSHTKDRESGLDQFFGPGTRLTVL.

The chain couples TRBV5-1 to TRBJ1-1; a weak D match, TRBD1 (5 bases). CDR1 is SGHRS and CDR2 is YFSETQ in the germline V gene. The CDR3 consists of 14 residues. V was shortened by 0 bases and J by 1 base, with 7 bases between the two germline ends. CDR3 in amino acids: CASSLAQGNTEAFF. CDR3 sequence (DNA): TGCGCCAGCAGCTTGGCGCAGGGGAACACTGAAGCTTTCTTT.

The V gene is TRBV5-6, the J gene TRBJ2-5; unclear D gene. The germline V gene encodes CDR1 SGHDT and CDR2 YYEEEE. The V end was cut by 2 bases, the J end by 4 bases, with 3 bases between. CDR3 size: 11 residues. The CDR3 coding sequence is TGTGCCAGCAGCTTTTTAGAGACCCAGTACTTC. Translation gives CASSFLETQYF.

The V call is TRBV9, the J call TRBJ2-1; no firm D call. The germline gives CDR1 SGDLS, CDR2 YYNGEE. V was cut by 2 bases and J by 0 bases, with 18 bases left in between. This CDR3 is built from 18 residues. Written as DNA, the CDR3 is TGTGCCAGCAGCGTGATACCGGACCTCCCTAGCTCCTACAATGAGCAGTTCTTC. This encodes CASSVIPDLPSSYNEQFF.

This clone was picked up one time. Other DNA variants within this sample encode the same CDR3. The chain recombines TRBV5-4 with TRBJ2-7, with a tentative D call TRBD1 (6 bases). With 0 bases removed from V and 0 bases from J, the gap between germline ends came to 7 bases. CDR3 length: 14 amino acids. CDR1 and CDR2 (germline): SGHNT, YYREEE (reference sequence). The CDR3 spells CASSLGDNSYEQYF. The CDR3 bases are TGTGCCAGCAGCTTGGGGGACAACTCCTACGAGCAGTACTTC.

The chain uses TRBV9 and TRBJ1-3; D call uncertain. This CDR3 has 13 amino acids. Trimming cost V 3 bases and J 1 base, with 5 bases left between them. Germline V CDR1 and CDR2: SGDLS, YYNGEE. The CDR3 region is CASSDSSGNTIYF. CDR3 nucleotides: TGTGCCAGCAGCGACAGTTCTGGAAACACCATATATTTT.

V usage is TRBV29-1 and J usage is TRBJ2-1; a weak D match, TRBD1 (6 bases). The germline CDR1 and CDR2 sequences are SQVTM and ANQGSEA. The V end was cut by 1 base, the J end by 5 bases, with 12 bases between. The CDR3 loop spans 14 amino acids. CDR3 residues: CSVEGYTGNNEQFF. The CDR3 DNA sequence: TGCAGCGTTGAAGGTTATACAGGGAACAATGAGCAGTTCTTC.

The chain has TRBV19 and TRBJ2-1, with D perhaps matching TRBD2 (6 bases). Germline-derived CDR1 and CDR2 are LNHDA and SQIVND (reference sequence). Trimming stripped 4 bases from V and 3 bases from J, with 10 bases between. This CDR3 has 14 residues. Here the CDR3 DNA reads TGTGCCAGTAGTACGGGAGATATCTACAATGAGCAGTTCTTC. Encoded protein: CASSTGDIYNEQFF.

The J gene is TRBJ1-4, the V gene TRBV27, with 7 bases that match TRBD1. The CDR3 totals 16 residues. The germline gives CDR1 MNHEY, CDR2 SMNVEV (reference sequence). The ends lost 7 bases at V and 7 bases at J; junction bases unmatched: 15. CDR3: CASKGQDGGLSEKLFF. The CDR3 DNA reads TGTGCCAGCAAAGGACAGGACGGTGGTCTAAGTGAAAAACTGTTTTTT.

The CDR3 sequence is CSVLLAVSYEQYF. CDR3 nucleotides: TGCAGCGTCCTCCTAGCGGTCTCCTACGAGCAGTACTTC. The genes are TRBV29-1 and TRBJ2-7; 7 nucleotides align to TRBD2. Germline assignment: CDR1 SQVTM and CDR2 ANQGSEA. The V and J ends lost 6 bases and 0 bases, in that order; junction bases with no gene match: 5. The CDR3 has 13 residues.

The CDR3 DNA is TGTGCCAGCAGTACGGGACAGGAGGCCAAAAACATTCAGTACTTC. This sequence encodes CASSTGQEAKNIQYF. V gene TRBV2 combines with J gene TRBJ2-4; TRBD1 matches at 8 bases. Unmatched junction bases numbered 4, after V lost 5 bases and J lost 1 base. Germline CDR1 reads SNHLY; CDR2 reads FYNNEI. This CDR3 contains 15 residues.

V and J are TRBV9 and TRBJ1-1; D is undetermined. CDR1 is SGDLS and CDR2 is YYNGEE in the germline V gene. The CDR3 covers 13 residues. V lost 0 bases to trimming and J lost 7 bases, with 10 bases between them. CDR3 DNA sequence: TGTGCCAGCAGCGTAGGCGGGGAGGATGAAGCTTTCTTT. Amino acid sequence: CASSVGGEDEAFF.

CDR3 sequence: CASGLVLPKAGPSDYTGELFF. The CDR3 DNA follows: TGTGCTAGTGGTTTGGTACTCCCAAAGGCGGGTCCTTCAGATTACACCGGGGAGCTGTTTTTT. The chain is built from TRBV12-5 and TRBJ2-2; possibly TRBD2 for D (5 bases). The V and J ends lost 0 bases and 3 bases respectively, with 26 bases between them. Germline V gene lookup returns CDR1 LGHNT and CDR2 FRNRAP. The CDR3 runs 21 residues.

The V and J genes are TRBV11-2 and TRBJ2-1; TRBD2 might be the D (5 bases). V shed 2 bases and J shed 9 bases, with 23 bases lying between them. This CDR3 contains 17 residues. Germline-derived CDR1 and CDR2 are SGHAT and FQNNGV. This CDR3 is CASSLPKEVLGGGEQFF. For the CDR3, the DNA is TGTGCCAGCAGCTTACCAAAGGAGGTCCTAGGAGGTGGTGAGCAGTTCTTC. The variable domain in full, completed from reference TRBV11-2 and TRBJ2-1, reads EAGVAQSPRYKIIEKRQSVAFWCNPISGHATLYWYQQILGQGPKLLIQFQNNGVVDDSQLPKDRFSAERLKGVDSTLKIQPAKLEDSAVYLCASSLPKEVLGGGEQFFGPGTRLTVL.

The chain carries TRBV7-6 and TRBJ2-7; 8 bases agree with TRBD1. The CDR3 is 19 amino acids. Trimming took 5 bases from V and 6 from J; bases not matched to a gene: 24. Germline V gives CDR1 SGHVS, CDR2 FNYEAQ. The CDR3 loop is CASSRVSTPGGQPKGEQYF. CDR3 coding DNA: TGTGCCAGCAGCCGCGTTAGTACCCCAGGGGGCCAGCCGAAAGGCGAGCAGTACTTC.

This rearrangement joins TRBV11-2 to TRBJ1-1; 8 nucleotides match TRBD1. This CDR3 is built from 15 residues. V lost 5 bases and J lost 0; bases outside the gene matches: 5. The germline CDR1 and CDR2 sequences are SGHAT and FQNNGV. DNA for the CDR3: TGTGCCAGCAGCCCAGGGACAGGAGTGAACACTGAAGCTTTCTTT. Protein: CASSPGTGVNTEAFF.

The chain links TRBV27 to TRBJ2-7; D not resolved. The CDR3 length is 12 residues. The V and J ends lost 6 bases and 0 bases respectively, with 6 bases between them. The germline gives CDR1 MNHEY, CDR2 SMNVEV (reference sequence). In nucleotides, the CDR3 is TGTGCCAGCAGCCACGGCTCCTACGAGCAGTACTTC. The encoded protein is CASSHGSYEQYF.

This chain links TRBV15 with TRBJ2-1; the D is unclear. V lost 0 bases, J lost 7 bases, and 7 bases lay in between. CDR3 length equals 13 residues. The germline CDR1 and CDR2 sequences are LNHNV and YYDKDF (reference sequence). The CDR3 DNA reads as TGTGCCACCAGCAGAGATTCAGTGAATGAGCAGTTCTTC. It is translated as CATSRDSVNEQFF.

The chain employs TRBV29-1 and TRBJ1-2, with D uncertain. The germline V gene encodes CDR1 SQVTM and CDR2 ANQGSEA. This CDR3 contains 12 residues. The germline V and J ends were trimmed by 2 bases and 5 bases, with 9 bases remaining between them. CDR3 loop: CSVEQLGYGYTF. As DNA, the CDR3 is TGCAGCGTTGAACAGCTGGGTTATGGCTACACCTTC.

The DNA for the CDR3 is TGTGCCAGCGCGCTAGCGGGAGGTTACAATGAGCAGTTCTTC. Translating it yields CASALAGGYNEQFF. The chain couples TRBV9 to TRBJ2-1; 11 bases are a match to TRBD2. The CDR3 is 14 amino acids. Germline CDR1 and CDR2: SGDLS and YYNGEE. V lost 7 bases, J lost 4 bases, and 4 bases stayed unmatched.